Below, 13 T cell receptor beta chains from the same sample are listed, as sequenced in a study of blood T cells in healthy people across ages (dated by TCRdb to between 2014 and 2017). Receptor amplification or capture employed 5' RACE. Sequencing relied on an Illumina HiSeq 2500. A second about 7 to 11 cycle PCR used a sample-barcoded 5' primer and a J-beta primer mix. The raw public reads went through TCRdb reprocessing: fastp at Q25, MiXCR clone calling, in-frame beta chains kept. Rows with one shared CDR3 protein collapse into an entry with the most common genes and DNA. For this sample the table gives about 1.6 million distinct CDR3 sequences, of which 30% to 35% were detected only once. About 11% of the sample is held by the ten biggest clonotypes. The sequenced sample consisted of blood. Receptors were obtained from a woman in her twenties or thirties in good health.

This clonotype came up a few times. The J gene is TRBJ2-1, the V gene TRBV20-1; TRBD2 matches at 7 bases. The CDR3 covers 12 residues. In germline, CDR1 is DFQATT, CDR2 SNEGSKA (reference sequence). V shed 5 bases, J shed 7 bases, and the junction held 5 bases outside the gene matches. The CDR3 protein is CSAGGGGNEQFF. CDR3 nucleotides: TGCAGTGCTGGAGGCGGGGGTAATGAGCAGTTCTTC.

This clonotype was detected only a few times. A clone one base away is much larger, so this may be a read error. The rearrangement links TRBV7-2 to TRBJ1-5; TRBD1 matches at 11 bases. J gave up 6 bases and V 1 base, and 2 bases lay outside the gene matches. This CDR3 is 15 amino acids long. CDR1 and CDR2 (germline): SGHTA, FQGNSA. CDR3 loop: CASSLGTGGSQPQHF. CDR3 bases: TGTGCCAGCAGCTTAGGGACAGGGGGCAGTCAGCCCCAGCATTTT.

This chain joins TRBV4-1 and TRBJ2-5, with 8 bases fitting TRBD1. The J call may be faulty, since TRBJ2-7 better matches the DNA end. In germline, CDR1 is MGHRA, CDR2 YSYEKL. The CDR3 runs 15 residues. CDR3 nucleotides: TGCGCCAGCAGCCAGCAGACAGGGGAGGTCTACGAGCAGTACTTC. The encoded protein is CASSQQTGEVYEQYF.

With regard to this clonotype: This may stem from a read error, because a much larger clone lies one nucleotide away. This sequence joins TRBV4-1 and TRBJ2-4; the D gene could be TRBD1 or TRBD2 (6 bases each). The last part of the DNA fits TRBJ2-7 better; the J call may be wrong. Germline V lookup: CDR1 MGHRA, CDR2 YSYEKL. CDR3 length: 15 amino acids. The CDR3 sequence is CASSPGRGQTYEQYF. The CDR3 DNA follows: TGCGCCAGCAGCCCTGGACGGGGGCAAACCTACGAGCAGTACTTC.

The chain couples TRBV4-1 to TRBJ1-2; tentative D call: TRBD1 (5 bases). From germline, CDR1 is MGHRA and CDR2 YSYEKL. The V gene lost 1 base and the J gene lost 1 base, with 10 bases spanning the gap. The CDR3 has 15 residues. In DNA, the CDR3 is TGCGCCAGCAGCCAAGGTCGGGGGAATAACTATGGCTACACCTTC. Protein product: CASSQGRGNNYGYTF.

The V gene is TRBV9, the J gene TRBJ1-1, with D uncertain. V lost 0 bases and J 4 bases, leaving 10 bases between the germline ends. This CDR3 contains 14 residues. Germline V CDR1 and CDR2: SGDLS, YYNGEE. CDR3 nucleotides: TGTGCCAGCAGCGTAGCTATGGACGGCACTGAAGCTTTCTTT. It specifies CASSVAMDGTEAFF.

The CDR3, as DNA: TGTGCCAGCAGTTACGCTATGGGGGAAAAACTGTTTTTT. It encodes CASSYAMGEKLFF. The chain recombines TRBV6-5 with TRBJ1-4; D ambiguous. CDR3 length: 13 residues. CDR1 is MNHEY, CDR2 SVGAGI, per germline. Trimming removed 2 bases at V and 8 bases at J, with 9 bases between.

This rearrangement joins TRBV12-5 to TRBJ1-1, with D unclear. Between the trimmed V and J ends, which lost 5 bases and 6 bases, there was a span of 10 bases. Germline V lookup: CDR1 LGHNT, CDR2 FRNRAP. This CDR3 is built from 12 residues. The chain's CDR3 is CASGLPPSEAFF. The CDR3 nucleotides read TGTGCTAGTGGTCTCCCGCCGTCTGAAGCTTTCTTT.

The J gene is TRBJ2-1, the V gene TRBV13, with TRBD2 matching 11 bases. J gave up 1 base and V 5 bases, and 10 bases lay outside the gene matches. From germline, CDR1 is PRHDT and CDR2 FYEKMQ (reference sequence). There are 18 residues in the CDR3. CDR3 protein: CASSAILAGGLSYNEQFF. The CDR3 DNA reads TGTGCCAGCAGCGCAATTCTAGCGGGGGGCCTTTCCTACAATGAGCAGTTCTTC.

The chain joins TRBV20-1 to TRBJ2-2; unclear D gene. Trimming removed 3 bases from V and 6 bases from J, with 8 bases in between. Germline assignment: CDR1 DFQATT and CDR2 SNEGSKA (reference sequence). This CDR3 is built from 12 residues. The CDR3 protein is CSASKVAGELFF. DNA of the CDR3: TGCAGTGCTAGTAAAGTAGCCGGGGAGCTGTTTTTT.

This clonotype was observed a few times. The chain combines TRBV14 with TRBJ2-3; 9 bases map to TRBD2. CDR3 length equals 13 residues. V was clipped by 1 base and J by 10 bases; unmatched bases: 3. Germline CDR1 SGHDN, CDR2 FVKESK. CDR3 region: CASSQGTSVPQYF. In DNA, the CDR3 is TGTGCCAGCAGCCAAGGGACTAGCGTGCCGCAGTATTTT.

The count of this clonotype is one. The gene calls are TRBV2 and TRBJ1-2; 9 nucleotides agree with TRBD1. CDR1 and CDR2 from the germline V gene are SNHLY and FYNNEI. There are 15 residues in the CDR3. The junction had 7 bases not matched to a gene; V was cut back by 6 bases and J by 2 bases. The CDR3: CASRTGTGMNYGYTF. DNA of the CDR3: TGTGCCAGCAGAACCGGGACAGGGATGAACTATGGCTACACCTTC.

This clonotype was seen only once. The chain uses TRBV20-1 and TRBJ1-2; D not certain. The CDR3 loop spans 13 amino acids. Per the germline V gene, CDR1 is DFQATT and CDR2 is SNEGSKA (reference sequence). V was pared by 4 bases and J by 2 bases, with 11 bases between. The DNA of the CDR3 is TGCAGTGCTATGTCATCGGTCAACTATGGCTACACCTTC. It is translated as CSAMSSVNYGYTF.